This TCR beta chain was found in a study of blood T cell repertoires in COVID-19. At the level of the study: T cells, B-cell-depleted T cells, or PBMCs supplied cDNA or gDNA.

The length of the CDR3 is 14 residues. V lost 2 bases to trimming and J lost 6 bases; unmatched junction nucleotides: 6. CDR1 and CDR2 (germline): KGHSH, LQKENI. In the authors' methods: Reference gene primer amplification yielded estimated nucleated cell counts. Profiled with immunoSEQ multiplex PCR; TCRdb holds only in-frame clones, not every one. That table is the source of V, J and clone size, and D and trimming were worked out from the DNA. The table lists 200,000 to 300,000 clones, 86% of them singletons. Sequencing input: peripheral blood. This clonotype was sampled from a young woman who had recovered from COVID-19. The rearrangement uses TRBV18 and TRBJ1-2; 7 nucleotides agree with TRBD1. CDR3 sequence reads: CASSPLNQGDGYTF. As DNA, the CDR3 is TGTGCCAGCTCACCATTGAACCAGGGGGATGGCTACACCTTC.